This record concerns one TCR beta chain sequence. Germline loops: CDR1 MNHEY, CDR2 SMNVEV (reference sequence). After removal of 6 bases from V and 4 bases from J, the junction contained 7 bases not matched to a gene. The CDR3 covers 14 residues. This sample was taken from a study of blood T cell repertoires in COVID-19. About the research overall: There were acute and convalescent COVID-19 samples, and they came from the United States, Italy and Spain. PBMCs, B-cell-depleted T cells, or T cells were the source of the cDNA or gDNA that made up the material.

Original methodology: Reference gene primers were amplified, and this amplification served to estimate nucleated cell counts. Here immunoSEQ multiplex PCR was the method, and the copy in TCRdb shows in-frame clones only, minus some. The V and J calls and clone size were taken over from that table, and D and trimming were inferred from the DNA. The table records some 140,000 clones, more than 70% of them present only once. The sequence was collected from a human donor in a cohort sampled during active COVID-19. Sequencing was carried out using peripheral blood. The chain couples TRBV27 to TRBJ1-1; 8 positions match TRBD1. Here the CDR3 reads CASSWTGRFTEAFF. The CDR3 coding sequence is TGTGCCAGCAGCTGGACAGGGAGGTTCACTGAAGCTTTCTTT.